These 13 T cell receptor beta chains originate from one sample sequenced in a study of TET2 disruption in CD19-targeted CAR T cells. Antigens of these TCRs are unknown. Treatment reported: autologous CTL019 cells: CD19 CAR with 4-1BB and CD3 zeta domains. Some clones are missing from TCRdb's copy, which holds only in-frame ones; the method was immunoSEQ multiplex PCR. This sample's clone table lists 25,000 to 30,000 clones. The specimen was CD8- CAR+ T cells sorted from cultured blood T cells, collected for CD19 CAR T cell therapy. Regarding subset: CD8-negative CAR-positive T cells from the infusion product. These receptors were taken from a man in his 70s with chronic lymphocytic leukemia.

As to this clone: The read ends 3 residues early relative to the CDR3; the germline J gene fills the gap. V is TRBV7-9 and J is TRBJ2-7; D remains ambiguous. CDR1 is SEHNR, CDR2 FQNEAQ, per germline (reference sequence). V dropped 8 bases and J dropped 2 bases, with 7 bases sitting between them. This CDR3 comprises 11 residues. The CDR3 sequence is CASAAPYEQYF. The DNA read from the CDR3 is TGTGCCAGCGCGGCGCCCTACGAG.

Turning to this clone: The CDR3 end falls 3 residues outside the read, so it is completed with the germline J gene. The genes are TRBV18 and TRBJ1-2, with D maybe TRBD1 (6 bases). CDR3 size: 13 residues. From germline, CDR1 is KGHSH and CDR2 LQKENI. CDR3: CASSPPGGNEYTF. The CDR3 DNA, read in part, is TGTGCCAGCTCACCACCAGGGGGTAATGAA. Complete variable domain (other parts from reference TRBV18 and TRBJ1-2): NAGVMQNPRHLVRRRGQEARLRCSPMKGHSHVYWYRQLPEEGLKFMVYLQKENIIDESGMPKERFSAEFPKEGPSILRIQQVVRGDSAAYFCASSPPGGNEYTFGSGTRLTVV.

Regarding this clone: The read ends 3 residues early relative to the CDR3; the germline J gene fills the gap. V is TRBV18 and J is TRBJ2-3; D possibly corresponds to TRBD2 (7 bases). The CDR3 totals 14 residues. In germline, CDR1 is KGHSH, CDR2 LQKENI. CDR3 bases read: TGTGCCAGCTCCCCCTCCCGGGGGGCGGAGACG. It specifies CASSPSRGAET. The whole CDR3 is CASSPSRGAETQYF.

Worth noting for this clone: The CDR3 goes on 3 residues after the read ends, and that part is filled in from the germline J gene. The rearrangement joins TRBV20-1 to TRBJ1-2, with 8 bases fitting TRBD1. The germline V gene encodes CDR1 DFQATT and CDR2 SNEGSKA (reference sequence). This CDR3 contains 13 residues. Trimming took 6 bases from V and 7 from J; bases not matched to a gene: 10. CDR3 DNA, as far as it was read: TGCAGTGCGAGCTCCGGGACAGGAGCTGGC. Amino acids: CSASSGTGAG. The complete CDR3 reads CSASSGTGAGYTF.

On this clone itself: The read comes to an end 3 residues before the CDR3 does, leaving the germline J gene to fill in the end. J is TRBJ2-4 and V is TRBV6-9; D unresolved. CDR1 MNHGY and CDR2 SVAAGI come from the germline V gene. The CDR3 extends over 14 amino acids. The CDR3 here is CASRPRPFLETQYF. The sequenced CDR3 bases are TGTGCCAGCAGACCGCGACCCTTCCTAGAGACT.

Turning to this clone: The read finishes 3 residues shy of the CDR3 end, and the germline J gene is used to complete it. The V and J genes are TRBV18 and TRBJ2-2; TRBD1 matches 10 bases. The V gene's germline CDR1 is KGHSH and CDR2 LQKENI. The V segment lost 5 bases and the J segment 4 bases; nucleotides outside the gene matches: 4. CDR3 length equals 15 residues. The CDR3 here is CASSAGTGVTGELFF. The sequenced part of the CDR3 DNA is TGTGCCAGCTCAGCCGGGACAGGGGTCACCGGGGAG.

A note on this clone: Coverage ceases 3 residues before the CDR3 finishes, and the germline J gene fills in the end. The chain links TRBV19 to TRBJ1-6; 8 bases match TRBD1. This CDR3 has 14 residues. Germline lookup yields CDR1 LNHDA and CDR2 SQIVND (reference sequence). Trimming took 2 bases from V and 8 from J; bases not matched to a gene: 2. The CDR3 is CASSIQGADSPLHF. Partial CDR3 DNA: TGTGCCAGTAGTATACAGGGGGCTGATTCACCC.

With respect to this clone: The germline gene is not matched at one end of the junction; a read error may be the cause. The CDR3 extends 3 residues past the end of the read, so its final part is completed from the germline J gene. Other nucleotide sequences in the sample specify the same CDR3. The V and J genes are TRBV20-1 and TRBJ1-2; 8 bases align to TRBD1. CDR3 length: 13 amino acids. Germline CDR1 is DFQATT and CDR2 is SNEGSKA (reference sequence). CDR3 amino acids: CSAGQGSNYGYTF. The CDR3 bases that were read are TGCAGTGCTGGACAGGGTAGTAACTATGGT.

Notes on this clone: The junction departs from germline at one end; a sequencing error may be responsible. Read data end 3 residues before the CDR3 end; the end is taken from the germline J gene. The rearrangement uses TRBV7-9 and TRBJ2-3; TRBD1 might be the D (6 bases). The CDR3 loop spans 14 amino acids. Germline CDR1 SEHNR, CDR2 FQNEAQ (reference sequence). The chain's CDR3 is CSSSNRDNQETQYF. The sequenced part of the CDR3 DNA is TGTTCCAGCAGCAACCGGGACAATCAAGAGACG.

To note about this clone: The CDR3 extends 3 residues past the end of the read, so its final part is completed from the germline J gene. This rearrangement joins TRBV20-1 to TRBJ2-4, with a tentative D call TRBD1 (6 bases). The CDR3 contains 17 residues. In germline, CDR1 is DFQATT, CDR2 SNEGSKA (reference sequence). CDR3 bases read: TGCAGTGCTAGAGATCGGAGGACAGACTATAGCAATCAGCCT. Translation: CSARDRRTDYSNQP. The full CDR3 reads CSARDRRTDYSNQPQYF.

Of note for this clone: The CDR3 goes on 3 residues after the read ends, and that part is filled in from the germline J gene. The identical CDR3 is also encoded by other nucleotide sequences in the sample. The chain carries TRBV2 and TRBJ1-2; 7 positions match TRBD1. The CDR3 is 13 residues long. Looked up from germline, CDR1 is SNHLY and CDR2 is FYNNEI. CDR3 DNA (partial): TGTGCCAGCATGAAGGACAGGTCTTACGGT. As protein: CASMKDRSYG. The whole CDR3 sequence reads CASMKDRSYGYTF.

As concerns this clone: The missing CDR3 end, 3 residues past where the read stops, is filled in from the germline J gene. The genes are TRBV12-3 or TRBV12-4 and TRBJ1-1; the D is unclear. V dropped 2 bases and J dropped 6 bases, with 10 bases sitting between them. This CDR3 is 13 amino acids long. CDR3 DNA (partial): TGTGCCAGCAGTTTAAGTCCAGAAGCTGAA. It translates to CASSLSPEAE. The complete CDR3 reads CASSLSPEAEAFF.

About this clone itself: The CDR3 end is not reached by the read, which stops 3 residues before it; the germline J gene fills it in. The V call is TRBV12-3 or TRBV12-4, the J call TRBJ2-2, with TRBD1 matching over 8 bases. The length of the CDR3 is 20 residues. V lost 0 bases and J lost 5; bases outside the gene matches: 17. The CDR3 region is CASSLAGRRDRPSGTGELFF. The covered CDR3 bases are TGTGCCAGCAGTTTAGCGGGGCGCCGGGACAGGCCTTCAGGGACCGGGGAG.